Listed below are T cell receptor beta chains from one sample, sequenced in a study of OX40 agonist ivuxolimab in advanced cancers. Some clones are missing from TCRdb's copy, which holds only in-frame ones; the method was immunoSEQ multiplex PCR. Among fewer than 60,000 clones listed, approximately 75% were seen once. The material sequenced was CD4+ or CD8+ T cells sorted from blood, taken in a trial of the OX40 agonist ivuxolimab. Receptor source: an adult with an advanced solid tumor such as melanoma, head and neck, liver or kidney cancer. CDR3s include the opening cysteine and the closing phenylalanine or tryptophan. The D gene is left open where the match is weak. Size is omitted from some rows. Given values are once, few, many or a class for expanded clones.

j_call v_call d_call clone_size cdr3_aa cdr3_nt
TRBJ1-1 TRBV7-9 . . CASSLGGVGTEAFF TGTGCCAGCAGCTTAGGAGGTGTAGGCACTGAAGCTTTCTTT
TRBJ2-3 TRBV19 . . CASRMEGTQYF TGTGCCAGTAGGATGGAGGGTACGCAGTATTTT
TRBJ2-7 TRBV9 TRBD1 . CASSVGPDRDYEQYF TGTGCCAGCAGCGTAGGACCGGACAGGGACTACGAGCAGTACTTC
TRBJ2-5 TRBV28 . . CASSLTGTQETQYF TGTGCCAGCAGCCTGACAGGCACCCAAGAGACCCAGTACTTC
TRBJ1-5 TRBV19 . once CASSIYINQPQHF TGTGCCAGTAGTATATATATAAATCAGCCCCAGCATTTT
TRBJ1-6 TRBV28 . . CASRAGPRLPLHF TGTGCCAGCCGAGCAGGGCCCAGATTGCCCCTCCACTTT
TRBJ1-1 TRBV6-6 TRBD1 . CASSSLDRGNTEAFF TGTGCCAGCAGTTCCTTGGACAGGGGGAACACTGAAGCTTTCTTT
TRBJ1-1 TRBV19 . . CASSTQPRGTEAFF TGTGCCAGTAGTACACAGCCCCGAGGCACTGAAGCTTTCTTT
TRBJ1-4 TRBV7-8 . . CASSLGSYNEKLFF TGTGCCAGCAGCTTGGGGAGCTACAATGAAAAACTGTTTTTT
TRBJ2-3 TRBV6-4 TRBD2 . CASSLRLAVSTDTQYF TGTGCCAGCAGTCTCCGACTAGCGGTTAGCACAGATACGCAGTATTTT
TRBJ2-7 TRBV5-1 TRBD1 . CASSLLQGAGYEQYF TGCGCCAGCAGCTTGCTTCAGGGGGCTGGGTACGAGCAGTACTTC
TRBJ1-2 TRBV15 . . CATTRDRDNYGYTF TGTGCCACCACTCGAGATAGGGATAACTATGGCTACACCTTC
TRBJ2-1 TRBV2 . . CASSALNEQFF TGTGCCAGCAGTGCCCTGAATGAGCAGTTCTTC